The 8 T cell receptor beta chains below all came from one sample that was sequenced in a study of blood T cell repertoires in COVID-19. Generated by immunoSEQ multiplex PCR, the TCRdb table keeps only in-frame clones and is missing some. This sample yields about 120,000 clones, of which 86% are seen a single time; about 4.5% belongs to the top ten. The material sequenced was peripheral blood. The receptors derive from a man aged 35-49 years with acute or convalescent COVID-19.

The chain uses TRBV5-6 and TRBJ1-1; the match to TRBD1 covers 9 bases. The CDR3 consists of 16 residues. CDR1 is SGHDT, CDR2 YYEEEE, per germline. V dropped 4 bases and J dropped 5; count of bases not matched to a gene: 12. DNA for the CDR3: TGTGCCAGCAGCCCGGGGACAGGGAGGATTGGGACTGAAGCTTTCTTT. Its translation is CASSPGTGRIGTEAFF.

The CDR3 spells CASSRQYEQYF. In DNA form, the CDR3 reads TGTGCCAGCAGCCGACAGTACGAGCAGTACTTC. V usage is TRBV12-3 or TRBV12-4 and J usage is TRBJ2-7, with TRBD1 as a possible D gene (5 bases). The CDR3 spans 11 residues. V lost 6 bases to trimming and J lost 4 bases, with 7 bases between them.

V and J are TRBV6-5 and TRBJ2-3, with D perhaps matching TRBD2 (6 bases). The germline V gene has CDR1 MNHEY and CDR2 SVGAGI. V lost 5 bases, J lost 2 bases, and 11 bases lay in between. The CDR3 has 14 amino acids. In DNA form, the CDR3 reads TGTGCCAGCAGTAGGGACTTTCCCACAGATACGCAGTATTTT. Amino acid sequence: CASSRDFPTDTQYF.

The genes are TRBV14 and TRBJ1-4, with D tentatively TRBD1 (6 bases). V gave up 5 bases and J gave up 6 bases, with 16 bases separating them. CDR1 SGHDN and CDR2 FVKESK come from the germline V gene. The CDR3 extends over 15 amino acids. The CDR3 DNA follows: TGTGCCAGCAGCAAAGCCCTTGGACAGTATGAAAAACTGTTTTTT. Protein: CASSKALGQYEKLFF.

This chain joins TRBV6-5 and TRBJ1-1; 7 bases map to TRBD1. V shed 5 bases, J shed 5 bases, and the junction held 5 bases outside the gene matches. Germline loops: CDR1 MNHEY, CDR2 SVGAGI. This CDR3 is 13 amino acids long. The CDR3: CASSRRGETEAFF. The CDR3, as DNA: TGTGCCAGCAGTCGCAGGGGGGAGACTGAAGCTTTCTTT.

V is TRBV5-1 and J is TRBJ1-1, with D unresolved. Germline CDR1 is SGHRS and CDR2 is YFSETQ. The V end was cut by 2 bases, the J end by 6 bases, with 11 bases between. This CDR3 comprises 13 residues. The CDR3 region is CASSFYPGAEAFF. DNA for the CDR3: TGCGCCAGCAGCTTTTATCCCGGGGCTGAAGCTTTCTTT.

In its sample, this clone was seen a few times. The chain recombines TRBV6-5 with TRBJ1-2, with D uncertain. The CDR3 loop spans 12 amino acids. Germline CDR1 and CDR2: MNHEY and SVGAGI. Trimming pared 2 bases from V and 7 bases from J, leaving 8 bases between. CDR3 in amino acids: CASSYSRGGYTF. In nucleotides, the CDR3 is TGTGCCAGCAGTTACAGCCGGGGTGGCTACACCTTC.

V gene TRBV7-2 combines with J gene TRBJ2-5, with D tentatively TRBD1 (6 bases). With 4 bases removed from V and 1 base from J, the gap between germline ends came to 7 bases. CDR3 length: 13 amino acids. Looked up from germline, CDR1 is SGHTA and CDR2 is FQGNSA. CDR3 protein: CASSYRVQETQYF. The CDR3 bases are TGTGCCAGCAGCTACAGGGTCCAAGAGACCCAGTACTTC. The entire variable domain, with the rest obtained from reference TRBV7-2 and TRBJ2-5, is as follows: GAGVSQSPSNKVTEKGKDVELRCDPISGHTALYWYRQSLGQGLEFLIYFQGNSAPDKSGLPSDRFSAERTGGSVSTLTIQRTQQEDSAVYLCASSYRVQETQYFGPGTRLLVL.